These T cell receptor beta chains were read from a single sample in a study of CD8+CD57+ T cells in acquired aplastic anemia. A single record per CDR3 protein comes from TCRdb applying MiXCR to the reads. The sample records hundreds of thousands of distinct CDR3 sequences, under 40% being singletons. The sequencing sample was made of sorted CD4+, CD8+, or CD8+CD57+ T cells (not recorded which) from PBMCs. All receptors derive from a human donor with aplastic anemia. The CDR3 runs from the conserved cysteine through the conserved F or W. A D gene is named only where the DNA matches it firmly. Clone sizes are given selectively: once, few, many, or a class where the clone is expanded.

v_gene,abundance,j_gene,d_gene,CDR3nt,CDR3aa
TRBV2,many,TRBJ2-7,TRBD2,TGTGCCAGCATTTTAGCGGGAGTGAACGAGCAGTACTTC,CASILAGVNEQYF
TRBV7-2,few,TRBJ2-6,TRBD1,TGTGCCAGCAGCTTGACAGGGGCTTCTGGGGCCAACGTCCTGACTTTC,CASSLTGASGANVLTF
TRBV14,.,TRBJ2-5,TRBD1,TGTGCCAGCAACCCGCGGACAGGGGGCGAGACCCAGTACTTC,CASNPRTGGETQYF
TRBV7-9,many,TRBJ1-1,.,TGTGCCAGCAGCTTAGCAAAGTGGGGGACTGAAGCTTTCTTT,CASSLAKWGTEAFF
TRBV24-1,once,TRBJ2-5,TRBD2,TGTGCCTGGAGTTCGCGGGGGGAGACCCAGTACTTC,CAWSSRGETQYF
TRBV5-6,few,TRBJ2-7,.,TGTGCCAGCAGCTTGGCCCGACTGGGTTTGGAGCAGTACTTC,CASSLARLGLEQYF
TRBV13,.,TRBJ2-1,.,TGTGCCAGCAGCTCTGACAGGTCCCCTGAGCAGTTCTTC,CASSSDRSPEQFF
TRBV10-3,few,TRBJ1-2,.,TGTGCCATCAGTGCCGGCCAGGGGACTGGCTACACCTTC,CAISAGQGTGYTF
TRBV30,few,TRBJ1-2,.,TGTGCCTGGAGTGCAGGGTCCCTTTACGGCTACACCTTC,CAWSAGSLYGYTF
TRBV6-1,many,TRBJ2-7,.,TGTGCCAGCAGAAGAACGCGGGTTGGCGAGCAGTACTTC,CASRRTRVGEQYF
TRBV29-1,few,TRBJ2-7,.,TGCAGCGTTGCCAGGGCTACCCACGAGCAGTACTTC,CSVARATHEQYF
TRBV7-6,many,TRBJ1-2,.,TGTGCCAGCAGTAAAGGACTTAGCTATGGCTACACCTTC,CASSKGLSYGYTF
TRBV19,.,TRBJ1-6,TRBD1,TGTGCCAGTAGTATCACAGGGGCCTCCTATAATTCACCCTTCCACTTT,CASSITGASYNSPFHF
TRBV7-2,few,TRBJ1-6,.,TGTGCCAGCAGCACCCTCAGTAATTCACCCCTCCACTTT,CASSTLSNSPLHF
TRBV11-2,.,TRBJ1-2,TRBD1,TGTGCCAGCAGCTTAAAGGGACAGGCGGTCAGCTACACCTTC,CASSLKGQAVSYTF
TRBV6-1,.,TRBJ2-1,.,TGTGCCAGCAGGACCCGTGAGCAGTTCTTC,CASRTREQFF
TRBV28,.,TRBJ2-7,TRBD1,TGTGCCAGCGGGGATCTCACAGGGGCCCCATCACGGTACTTC,CASGDLTGAPSRYF
TRBV2,many,TRBJ1-6,.,TGTGCCAGCAGTGAAGAGACGGGGAGCTCCTATAATTCACCCCTCCACTTT,CASSEETGSSYNSPLHF
TRBV13,.,TRBJ2-1,TRBD1,TGTGCCAGCAGCCGAGGACGTAGGGGACAGGGTGATTACAATGAGCAGTTCTTC,CASSRGRRGQGDYNEQFF
TRBV25-1,.,TRBJ2-1,.,TGTGCCAGCAGTGTTATGGGGGTTTCGAACAATGAGCAGTTCTTC,CASSVMGVSNNEQFF
TRBV19,.,TRBJ1-5,TRBD1,TGTGCCAGTAGGGGACAGGGGAGTCAGCCCCAGCATTTT,CASRGQGSQPQHF
TRBV6-1,.,TRBJ2-1,TRBD1,TGTGCCAGCAGTGAGGCAGGGGGTCACAATGAGCAGTTCTTC,CASSEAGGHNEQFF
TRBV2,many,TRBJ1-2,.,TGTGCCAGCACTAGGGGCGTAGATGGCTACACCTTC,CASTRGVDGYTF
TRBV5-8,.,TRBJ1-1,.,TGTGCCAGCAGCTTGATGTCCATGAACACTGAAGCTTTCTTT,CASSLMSMNTEAFF
TRBV25-1,.,TRBJ2-2,.,TGTGCCAGCAGCTCAACGCGTCTGCCTGCTCAAAAAAGGAACACCGGGGAGCTGTTTTTT,CASSSTRLPAQKRNTGELFF